The present entry profiles one TCR beta chain with its context. At the DNA level, this CDR3 is encoded by other sequences in the same sample as well. Assay: immunoSEQ multiplex PCR; the TCRdb copy retains only in-frame clones and omits some. The table records about 340,000 clones, less than 75% of them present only once. The data stem from a study of shared clonotypes between healthy human individuals. The germline gives CDR1 SQVTM, CDR2 ANQGSEA. The CDR3 totals 10 residues. Deletions cut 4 bases from V and 5 bases from J, with 3 bases between. The sample taken for sequencing was memory CD4+ T cells sorted from blood. Subset here: CD45RA-negative fraction. This sequence originates from a man aged 25-45 years in good health. The V call is TRBV29-1, the J call TRBJ2-1; D gene uncertain. The CDR3 protein is CSVANNEQFF. CDR3 DNA sequence: TGCAGCGTTGCTAACAATGAGCAGTTCTTC.